These 12 T cell receptor beta chains were sequenced from one sample in a study of OX40 agonist ivuxolimab in advanced cancers. Clones were read by immunoSEQ multiplex PCR, and TCRdb kept only the in-frame ones, dropping some. The sample contains some 46,000 clones, more than 80% of which appear only once. This specimen consisted of CD4+ or CD8+ T cells sorted from blood, obtained in a trial of the OX40 agonist ivuxolimab. The receptor source for this set is an adult with an advanced solid tumor such as melanoma, head and neck, liver or kidney cancer.

J is TRBJ2-7 and V is TRBV19, with 11 bases identical to TRBD1. The J segment lost 4 bases and the V segment lost 8 bases, leaving 1 base of the junction unmatched. The germline V gene has CDR1 LNHDA and CDR2 SQIVND (reference sequence). The CDR3 runs 12 residues. The CDR3 nucleotides are TGTGCCAGTGGACAGGGGGCTTACGAGCAGTACTTC. Amino acid sequence: CASGQGAYEQYF.

The genes are TRBV5-6 and TRBJ1-2; D may be TRBD1 (5 bases). Germline CDR1 SGHDT, CDR2 YYEEEE. The CDR3 has 14 amino acids. V lost 4 bases and J 4 bases, leaving 14 bases between the germline ends. CDR3 sequence (DNA): TGTGCCAGCAGCCTCGGGACGGGGACCTATGGCTACACCTTC. This codes for CASSLGTGTYGYTF.

In this sample, this clone turned up once. The rearrangement joins TRBV7-3 to TRBJ2-5; TRBD2 might be the D (6 bases). The CDR3 has 17 amino acids. Germline assignment: CDR1 SGHTA and CDR2 FQGTGA. V shed 5 bases and J shed 8 bases, with 27 bases lying between them. CDR3 region: CASSPWEEQSVGRTQYF. The CDR3 coding sequence is TGTGCCAGCAGCCCCTGGGAGGAGCAGTCGGTCGGGCGCACCCAGTACTTC.

The chain recombines TRBV5-6 with TRBJ1-4; D possibly corresponds to TRBD1 (5 bases). The V gene lost 3 bases and the J gene lost 0 bases, with 6 bases spanning the gap. CDR1 and CDR2 from the germline V gene are SGHDT and YYEEEE. The CDR3 extends over 14 amino acids. In nucleotides, the CDR3 is TGTGCCAGCAGCTGGGGGGCAACTAATGAAAAACTGTTTTTT. Protein product: CASSWGATNEKLFF. Variable domain in full (rest from reference TRBV5-6 and TRBJ1-4): DAGVTQSPTHLIKTRGQQVTLRCSPKSGHDTVSWYQQALGQGPQFIFQYYEEEERQRGNFPDRFSGHQFPNYSSELNVNALLLGDSALYLCASSWGATNEKLFFGSGTQLSVL.

This clone showed up just once. The chain uses TRBV19 and TRBJ1-2, with D possibly matching TRBD1 (6 bases). V lost 3 bases, J lost 4 bases, and 9 bases lay in between. Germline values: CDR1 LNHDA, CDR2 SQIVND (reference sequence). The CDR3 has 13 amino acids. The CDR3 coding sequence is TGTGCCAGTAGTATCAGGGGCCTCTATGGCTACACCTTC. Translation: CASSIRGLYGYTF.

In DNA, the CDR3 is TGTGCCAGCAGTAGAGACAGGGGGCCTGGAAACACCATATATTTT. Residues: CASSRDRGPGNTIYF. The chain is built from TRBV2 and TRBJ1-3; 10 positions match TRBD1. Losses at the gene ends were 5 bases for V and 2 bases for J; bases not matched to a gene: 3. CDR1 and CDR2 from the germline V gene are SNHLY and FYNNEI. This CDR3 is 15 amino acids long.

The J gene is TRBJ2-5, the V gene TRBV30; D possibly corresponds to TRBD1 (5 bases). Germline V lookup: CDR1 GTSNPN, CDR2 SVGIG (reference sequence). V was shortened by 5 bases and J by 6 bases, with 13 bases between the two germline ends. This CDR3 is built from 12 residues. The CDR3 loop reads CAWGAAVQTQYF. The CDR3 nucleotides read TGTGCCTGGGGGGCAGCCGTACAGACCCAGTACTTC.

This chain connects TRBV9 to TRBJ1-1; TRBD1 is a possible D gene (6 bases). The CDR3 runs to 12 residues. The germline V gene has CDR1 SGDLS and CDR2 YYNGEE. V lost 1 base and J lost 7, with 8 bases in between. CDR3: CASSVQGREAFF. CDR3 DNA sequence: TGTGCCAGCAGCGTACAGGGGCGTGAAGCTTTCTTT.

This chain connects TRBV13 to TRBJ2-1, with 11 bases lining up with TRBD2. Germline CDR1 PRHDT, CDR2 FYEKMQ (reference sequence). This CDR3 has 17 amino acids. J was trimmed by 4 bases and V by 0 bases; bases with no gene match: 5. CDR3 nucleotides: TGTGCCAGCAGCTTAGGTTTGGGACTAGCGGAATACAATGAGCAGTTCTTC. This codes for CASSLGLGLAEYNEQFF.

The chain employs TRBV19 and TRBJ2-7, with a possible D match to TRBD1 (5 bases). This CDR3 contains 13 residues. The ends were cut back, 5 bases at V and 3 bases at J, with 11 bases in the middle. Germline V gene sequence: CDR1 LNHDA, CDR2 SQIVND (reference sequence). The CDR3: CASSAAQGYEQYF. For the CDR3, the DNA is TGTGCCAGTAGTGCAGCTCAGGGCTACGAGCAGTACTTC. Full variable domain (rest looked up from reference TRBV19 and TRBJ2-7): DGGITQSPKYLFRKEGQNVTLSCEQNLNHDAMYWYRQDPGQGLRLIYYSQIVNDFQKGDIAEGYSVSREKKESFPLTVTSAQKNPTAFYLCASSAAQGYEQYFGPGTRLTVT.

This chain connects TRBV5-1 to TRBJ1-1; 8 bases match TRBD1. Germline trimming cut 2 bases from V and 4 bases from J; bases unmatched to any gene: 10. Germline CDR1 and CDR2: SGHRS and YFSETQ. The CDR3 is 16 amino acids. The CDR3 region is CASSLLPTGEGTEAFF. The CDR3 DNA follows: TGCGCCAGCAGCTTACTACCGACAGGGGAGGGCACTGAAGCTTTCTTT.

This clone was recorded only once. This chain connects TRBV6-6 to TRBJ2-1; 11 nucleotides align to TRBD2. Germline V gives CDR1 MNHNY, CDR2 SVGAGI (reference sequence). The V and J ends lost 6 bases and 2 bases, in that order; junction bases with no gene match: 3. The CDR3 sequence is 15 residues long. CDR3 sequence reads: CASRLAGDAYNEQFF. CDR3 sequence (DNA): TGTGCCAGCAGACTAGCGGGAGATGCCTACAATGAGCAGTTCTTC.